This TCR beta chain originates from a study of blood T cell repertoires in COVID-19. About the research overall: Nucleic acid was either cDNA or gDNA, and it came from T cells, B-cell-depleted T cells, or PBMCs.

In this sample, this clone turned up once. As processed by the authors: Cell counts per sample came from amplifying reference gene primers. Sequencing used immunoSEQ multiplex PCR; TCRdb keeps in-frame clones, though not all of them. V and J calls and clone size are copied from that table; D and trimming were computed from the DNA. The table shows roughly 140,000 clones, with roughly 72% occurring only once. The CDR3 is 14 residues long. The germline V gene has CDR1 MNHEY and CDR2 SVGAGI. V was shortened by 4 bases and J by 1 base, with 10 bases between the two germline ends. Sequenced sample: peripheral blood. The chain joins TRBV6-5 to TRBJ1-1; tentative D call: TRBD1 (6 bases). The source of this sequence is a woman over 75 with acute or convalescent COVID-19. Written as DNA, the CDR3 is TGTGCCAGCAGTTCACAACAGGGGAACACTGAAGCTTTCTTT. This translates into CASSSQQGNTEAFF.